This T cell receptor (beta chain) was obtained from a study of blood T cell repertoires in COVID-19. Study context: The study drew acute and convalescent COVID-19 samples from the United States, Italy and Spain. The cDNA or gDNA used as material had been derived from T cells, B-cell-depleted T cells, or PBMCs.

Original processing methods: Reference gene primers were amplified, and this amplification served to estimate nucleated cell counts. Data came from immunoSEQ multiplex PCR; TCRdb stores just in-frame clones and leaves some out. V and J calls plus clone size are reproduced from that table; the DNA served to infer D and trimming. The sample lists about 94,000 clones, about four fifths occurring once. CDR1 MDHEN and CDR2 SYDVKM come from the germline V gene. Trimming took 2 bases from V and 8 from J, leaving 15 bases between them. CDR3 length: 14 amino acids. The clonotype originates from a human donor in a cohort sampled during active COVID-19. The rearrangement joins TRBV28 to TRBJ1-2, with D possibly TRBD1 on 6 matching bases. Sequenced: peripheral blood. The CDR3 protein is CASSLRTAFRGYTF. CDR3 nucleotide sequence: TGTGCCAGCAGTTTACGGACAGCCTTTAGGGGCTACACCTTC.